The 11 T cell receptor beta chains below all came from one sample that was sequenced in a study of OX40 agonist ivuxolimab in advanced cancers. This table comes from immunoSEQ multiplex PCR, and its TCRdb copy is limited to in-frame clones, with some not included. This table has tens of thousands of clones, 80% to 95% appearing once. This specimen consisted of CD4+ or CD8+ T cells sorted from blood, obtained in a trial of the OX40 agonist ivuxolimab. The receptor source for this set is an adult with an advanced solid tumor such as melanoma, head and neck, liver or kidney cancer.

This rearrangement joins TRBV30 to TRBJ1-1; D is ambiguous. The CDR3 has 14 residues. Looked up from germline, CDR1 is GTSNPN and CDR2 is SVGIG (reference sequence). V was cut by 4 bases and J by 1 base, with 13 bases left in between. The CDR3 nucleotides are TGTGCCTGGACGACATCCAGTGCGAACACTGAAGCTTTCTTT. This encodes CAWTTSSANTEAFF.

The rearrangement joins TRBV7-3 to TRBJ1-1; D is ambiguous. The germline V gene encodes CDR1 SGHTA and CDR2 FQGTGA. V gave up 1 base and J gave up 3 bases, with 6 bases separating them. This CDR3 has 13 amino acids. CDR3 in amino acids: CASSLNMDTEAFF. The CDR3 DNA sequence: TGTGCCAGCAGCTTAAATATGGACACTGAAGCTTTCTTT.

The CDR3 DNA is TGCGCCAGCAGCAAATCCGGCGGGAGTTCCCCAGATACGCAGTATTTT. Amino acids: CASSKSGGSSPDTQYF. The chain uses TRBV5-1 and TRBJ2-3; TRBD2 aligns across 7 bases. V shed 4 bases, J shed 4 bases, and the junction held 12 bases outside the gene matches. The CDR3 runs 16 residues. Germline CDR1 SGHRS, CDR2 YFSETQ.

This clone was recorded once. The chain is built from TRBV9 and TRBJ2-1; 7 nucleotides line up with TRBD2. CDR3 length: 15 residues. The V and J ends lost 1 base and 4 bases, in that order; junction bases with no gene match: 5. Germline-derived CDR1 and CDR2 are SGDLS and YYNGEE. The CDR3 DNA reads TGTGCCAGCAGCGTAACGGGGGGAGAATACAATGAGCAGTTCTTC. Translated, it gives CASSVTGGEYNEQFF.

V usage is TRBV6-5 and J usage is TRBJ2-1; no definite D call. Germline assignment: CDR1 MNHEY and CDR2 SVGAGI. This CDR3 has 16 amino acids. Between the trimmed V and J ends, which lost 2 bases and 1 base, there was a span of 12 bases. The CDR3 spells CASSYGPAESYNEQFF. The CDR3 DNA reads TGTGCCAGCAGTTACGGTCCGGCGGAATCCTACAATGAGCAGTTCTTC.

The genes are TRBV30 and TRBJ1-4; no reliable D call. CDR3 length: 13 amino acids. Per the germline V gene, CDR1 is GTSNPN and CDR2 is SVGIG (reference sequence). The V gene lost 0 bases and the J gene lost 7 bases, with 9 bases spanning the gap. The CDR3, as DNA: TGTGCCTGGAGTGTAGGTTGGGCTGAAAAACTGTTTTTT. Protein: CAWSVGWAEKLFF.

The chain combines TRBV6-6 with TRBJ2-1, with D hard to call. V was shortened by 2 bases and J by 0 bases, with 8 bases between the two germline ends. Germline assignment: CDR1 MNHNY and CDR2 SVGAGI (reference sequence). CDR3 length equals 15 residues. The CDR3: CASSYLANSYNEQFF. The CDR3 DNA sequence: TGTGCCAGCAGTTACCTCGCTAACTCCTACAATGAGCAGTTCTTC.

J is TRBJ1-6 and V is TRBV4-1, with D perhaps matching TRBD1 (5 bases). Germline assignment: CDR1 MGHRA and CDR2 YSYEKL. The CDR3 sequence is 16 residues long. V lost 0 bases and J lost 10, with 16 bases in between. Here the CDR3 DNA reads TGCGCCAGCAGCCAAGATATGGGGGGTAGAGTATCACCCCTCCACTTT. It yields the protein CASSQDMGGRVSPLHF.

The chain employs TRBV2 and TRBJ1-2; possibly TRBD1 for D (6 bases). Per germline, CDR1 SNHLY and CDR2 FYNNEI. The length of the CDR3 is 13 residues. V lost 6 bases to trimming and J lost 5 bases, with 13 bases between them. The CDR3 loop is CASRSTGNYGYTF. The CDR3 DNA follows: TGTGCCAGCAGATCGACAGGAAATTATGGCTACACCTTC.

The V gene is TRBV6-5, the J gene TRBJ1-2, with a possible D match to TRBD1 (5 bases). The V gene's germline CDR1 is MNHEY and CDR2 SVGAGI. Between the trimmed V and J ends, which lost 5 bases and 0 bases, there was a span of 13 bases. The CDR3 contains 15 residues. In DNA form, the CDR3 reads TGTGCCAGCAGTAACCAGGGCGGACCTAACTATGGCTACACCTTC. Its translation: CASSNQGGPNYGYTF.

This sequence joins TRBV7-9 and TRBJ2-7; no firm D call. CDR1 is SEHNR and CDR2 is FQNEAQ in the germline V gene (reference sequence). This CDR3 has 14 residues. Trimming shortened V by 5 bases and J by 5 bases, and 16 bases separated the two germline ends. The CDR3 DNA follows: TGTGCCAGCAGCCCCCGAGTAGGGAAGGACGAGCAGTACTTC. Residues: CASSPRVGKDEQYF.